This passage covers 18 T cell receptor beta chains from one sample sequenced in a study of vaccination effects on CD4 cells after COVID-19. Expansion with viral peptide pools was applied to antigen-specific CD4+ T cells by the ViraFEST assay prior to sequencing. On day 10 of culture, CD4+ T cells were separated out. The person had PCR-confirmed SARS-CoV-2 infection between March and December 2020. Generated by immunoSEQ multiplex PCR, the TCRdb table keeps only in-frame clones and is missing some. The repertoire includes around 53,000 clones, 65% to 80% of them detected once, and approximately 5.8% sits in the top ten. Antigens for these TCRs are unknown. This material consisted of CD4+ T cells from PBMCs cultured with HIV peptides, taken before COVID-19 vaccination. Sample subset: HIV-1 Nef peptide pool negative control/reference culture. Receptor source: a human donor who had a prior SARS-CoV-2 infection.

The rearrangement uses TRBV6-4 and TRBJ2-1, with TRBD2 identical over 10 bases. CDR1 is MRHNA and CDR2 is SNTAGT in the germline V gene. V was pared by 7 bases and J by 9 bases, with 12 bases of the junction left unmatched. The length of the CDR3 is 15 residues. The CDR3 loop is CASKDSSGGAGEQFF. The CDR3, as DNA: TGTGCCAGCAAAGATTCCAGCGGGGGGGCGGGTGAGCAGTTCTTC.

The V gene is TRBV2, the J gene TRBJ1-6; D is possibly TRBD1 (5 bases). V lost 4 bases to trimming and J lost 7 bases, with 11 bases between them. Germline V lookup: CDR1 SNHLY, CDR2 FYNNEI. The CDR3 extends over 14 amino acids. The CDR3 DNA reads TGTGCCAGCAGTGCGCAGGGCAGGAATTCACCCCTCCACTTT. Protein: CASSAQGRNSPLHF.

V and J are TRBV27 and TRBJ2-7; 13 bases line up with TRBD2. There are 19 residues in the CDR3. V lost 6 bases to trimming and J lost 7 bases; unmatched junction nucleotides: 21. Germline assignment: CDR1 MNHEY and CDR2 SMNVEV (reference sequence). Here the CDR3 reads CASSHLTGTSGTTAREQYF. The CDR3 bases are TGTGCCAGCAGCCATTTAACCGGGACTAGCGGGACCACAGCGAGGGAGCAGTACTTC.

V gene TRBV30 combines with J gene TRBJ2-2, with TRBD2 matching over 13 bases. Trimming at V came to 0 bases and at J to 4 bases, leaving 5 bases not matched to a gene. Germline V lookup: CDR1 GTSNPN, CDR2 SVGIG (reference sequence). The CDR3 consists of 17 residues. CDR3 DNA sequence: TGTGCCTGGAGTGTCAGACTAGCGGGAGGCGGCACCGGGGAGCTGTTTTTT. Protein product: CAWSVRLAGGGTGELFF.

This chain joins TRBV2 and TRBJ1-2; D is undetermined. Germline V CDR1 and CDR2: SNHLY, FYNNEI. The CDR3 has 12 amino acids. V was trimmed by 4 bases and J by 3 bases, leaving 6 bases between them. The CDR3 DNA sequence: TGTGCCAGCAGTGGGGAGCACTATGGCTACACCTTC. This translates into CASSGEHYGYTF.

This clone was detected only once. V usage is TRBV11-2 and J usage is TRBJ1-1; 7 nucleotides align to TRBD1. The CDR3 runs 15 residues. From germline, CDR1 is SGHAT and CDR2 FQNNGV. V lost 5 bases and J lost 2; bases outside the gene matches: 8. This CDR3 reads CASSPRTGINTEAFF. The DNA of the CDR3 is TGTGCCAGCAGCCCACGGACAGGTATCAACACTGAAGCTTTCTTT.

The gene calls are TRBV6-5 and TRBJ1-6, with D tentatively TRBD1 (5 bases). This CDR3 is built from 15 residues. V was pared by 2 bases and J by 7 bases, with 12 bases between. The germline V gene encodes CDR1 MNHEY and CDR2 SVGAGI. Written as DNA, the CDR3 is TGTGCCAGCAGTTACACTCGGGGCCTGAATTCACCCCTCCACTTT. It codes for CASSYTRGLNSPLHF.

The chain uses TRBV7-9 and TRBJ2-1; the D is unclear. CDR1 is SEHNR and CDR2 is FQNEAQ in the germline V gene (reference sequence). There are 16 residues in the CDR3. The ends were cut back, 5 bases at V and 4 bases at J, with 18 bases in the middle. The CDR3 here is CASSQRIGQRYNEQFF. The CDR3 DNA follows: TGTGCCAGCAGCCAGAGGATCGGCCAACGGTACAATGAGCAGTTCTTC. Variable domain in full (rest from reference TRBV7-9 and TRBJ2-1): DTGVSQNPRHKITKRGQNVTFRCDPISEHNRLYWYRQTLGQGPEFLTYFQNEAQLEKSRLLSDRFSAERPKGSFSTLEIQRTEQGDSAMYLCASSQRIGQRYNEQFFGPGTRLTVL.

The V gene is TRBV11-3, the J gene TRBJ1-1; tentative D call: TRBD1 (6 bases). CDR3 length: 17 amino acids. Germline V gives CDR1 SGHNT, CDR2 YENEEA. Between the trimmed V and J ends, which lost 5 bases and 4 bases, there was a span of 23 bases. The CDR3 reads CASSPGRGSTRGTEAFF. CDR3 sequence (DNA): TGTGCCAGCAGCCCCGGAAGGGGGAGCACCCGGGGCACTGAAGCTTTCTTT.

The V call is TRBV6-1, the J call TRBJ2-5; 8 bases agree with TRBD1. Per the germline V gene, CDR1 is MNHNS and CDR2 is SASEGT. J gave up 6 bases and V 2 bases, and 5 bases lay outside the gene matches. The CDR3 covers 14 residues. The CDR3 region has the DNA TGTGCCAGCAGTGAATCGTTCAGGGGGCAGACCCAGTACTTC. Amino acids: CASSESFRGQTQYF.

V gene TRBV4-1 combines with J gene TRBJ2-7, with 9 bases matching TRBD2. The germline V gene encodes CDR1 MGHRA and CDR2 YSYEKL. The CDR3 runs 18 residues. The trim removed 0 bases at V and 1 base at J, leaving 10 bases unmatched. DNA for the CDR3: TGCGCCAGCAGCCAAGATATATGGCTAGCGGGAAGTTCCTACGAGCAGTACTTC. The encoded protein is CASSQDIWLAGSSYEQYF.

The chain uses TRBV6-2 or TRBV6-3 and TRBJ2-2; TRBD2 matches at 10 bases. Unmatched junction bases numbered 19, after V lost 5 bases and J lost 1 base. CDR3 length equals 21 residues. Germline lookup yields CDR1 MNHEY and CDR2 SVGEGT. CDR3 sequence (DNA): TGTGCCAGCAGTACCCGGACAGCCCTAAGACAGCGGGAGGGGAACACCGGGGAGCTGTTTTTT. Translating gives CASSTRTALRQREGNTGELFF.

This chain connects TRBV19 to TRBJ1-2, with D perhaps matching TRBD1 (6 bases). Trimming shortened V by 7 bases and J by 3 bases, and 12 bases separated the two germline ends. The CDR3 loop spans 13 amino acids. Germline V CDR1 and CDR2: LNHDA, SQIVND (reference sequence). The CDR3 is CASTWDKDYGYTF. For the CDR3, the DNA is TGTGCCAGTACATGGGACAAGGACTATGGCTACACCTTC.

The chain recombines TRBV7-9 with TRBJ2-4; D unresolved. Trimming cost V 5 bases and J 5 bases, with 7 bases left between them. The CDR3 is 12 residues long. Germline V gene sequence: CDR1 SEHNR, CDR2 FQNEAQ (reference sequence). The CDR3 reads CASSREENIQYF. The CDR3 DNA reads TGTGCCAGCAGCCGTGAAGAAAACATTCAGTACTTC.

The rearrangement links TRBV5-1 to TRBJ1-2; TRBD1 is a possible D gene (5 bases). The CDR3 sequence is 15 residues long. The V gene lost 0 bases and the J gene lost 3 bases, with 12 bases spanning the gap. Looked up from germline, CDR1 is SGHRS and CDR2 is YFSETQ. DNA for the CDR3: TGCGCCAGCAGCTTGGTGGCAGGGAGTGACTATGGCTACACCTTC. Amino acids: CASSLVAGSDYGYTF.

The chain joins TRBV7-8 to TRBJ1-1; no firm D call. Germline CDR1 and CDR2: SGHVS and FQNEAQ. Trimming removed 2 bases from V and 5 bases from J, with 12 bases in between. The CDR3 sequence is 14 residues long. CDR3 protein: CASSLNLGGTEAFF. In DNA form, the CDR3 reads TGTGCCAGCAGCTTAAACTTGGGCGGAACTGAAGCTTTCTTT.

This chain uses TRBV19 with TRBJ2-7, with 7 bases matching TRBD2. The junction had 7 bases not matched to a gene; V was cut back by 3 bases and J by 2 bases. Germline values: CDR1 LNHDA, CDR2 SQIVND (reference sequence). This CDR3 spans 15 amino acids. DNA for the CDR3: TGTGCCAGTAGTATTGGGGCTAGCGGAGCCTACGAGCAGTACTTC. Translation: CASSIGASGAYEQYF.

The chain links TRBV5-1 to TRBJ1-1; possibly TRBD1 for D (5 bases). V lost 2 bases to trimming and J lost 1 base, with 9 bases between them. The germline CDR1 and CDR2 sequences are SGHRS and YFSETQ. This CDR3 is 14 amino acids long. Written as DNA, the CDR3 is TGCGCCAGCAGCTTAGAGACAGAGAACACTGAAGCTTTCTTT. Protein product: CASSLETENTEAFF.